This TCR beta chain was obtained from a study of OX40 agonist ivuxolimab in advanced cancers. Study-wide points: Expanded peripheral T cell antigen specificity was not determined.

Comment on this clone: Its specificity is not known.

This CDR3 is built from 16 residues. Unmatched junction bases numbered 8, after V lost 4 bases and J lost 3 bases. From germline, CDR1 is SGHNT and CDR2 YENEEA. TCRdb's copy holds only in-frame clones and misses some; the assay was immunoSEQ multiplex PCR. Here the sample spans about 46,000 clones, 80% to 90% being singletons. The clonotype was recovered from an adult with an advanced solid tumor such as melanoma, head and neck, liver or kidney cancer. Sequenced here: CD4+ or CD8+ T cells sorted from blood, sampled in a trial of the OX40 agonist ivuxolimab. The V call is TRBV11-3, the J call TRBJ2-1; 8 bases match TRBD2. DNA of the CDR3: TGTGCCAGCAGCTCATTTGGTAGCGGGAACTACAATGAGCAGTTCTTC. It is translated as CASSSFGSGNYNEQFF.